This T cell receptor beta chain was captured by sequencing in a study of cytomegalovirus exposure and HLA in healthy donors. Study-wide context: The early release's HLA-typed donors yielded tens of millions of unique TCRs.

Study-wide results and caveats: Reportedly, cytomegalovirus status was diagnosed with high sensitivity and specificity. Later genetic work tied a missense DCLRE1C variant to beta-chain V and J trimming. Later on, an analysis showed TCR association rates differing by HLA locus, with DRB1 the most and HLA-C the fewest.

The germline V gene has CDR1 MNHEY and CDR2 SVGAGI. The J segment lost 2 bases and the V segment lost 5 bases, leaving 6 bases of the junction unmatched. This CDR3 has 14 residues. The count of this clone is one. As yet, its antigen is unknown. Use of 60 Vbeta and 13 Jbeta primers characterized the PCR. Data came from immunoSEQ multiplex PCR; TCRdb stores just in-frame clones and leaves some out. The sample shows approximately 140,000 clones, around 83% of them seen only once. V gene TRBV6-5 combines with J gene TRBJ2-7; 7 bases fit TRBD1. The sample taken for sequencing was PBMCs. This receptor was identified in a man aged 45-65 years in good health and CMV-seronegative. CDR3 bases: TGTGCCAGCAGTACCCGGGACAGTGCCTACGAGCAGTACTTC. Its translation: CASSTRDSAYEQYF.